These T cell receptor beta chains were read from a single sample in a study of shared T cell receptors in the human thymus. The data were produced by immunoSEQ multiplex PCR, yet TCRdb's version contains in-frame clones alone and is incomplete. The sample holds over 650,000 clones; 70% to 90% are singletons and the top ten take about 0.0094%. The same specimen was also included in a second study, on human thymus T cells.

Material for sequencing was thymocytes. These receptors were obtained from a boy younger than two with a congenital heart defect. The CDR3 runs from the conserved cysteine through the conserved F or W. Fields, in order: J gene, V gene, D gene, clone size, CDR3 DNA, CDR3 protein. The D gene is left open where the match is weak. Size values are once, few and many counts, or a class for expanded clones, and some rows have none.

>TRBJ2-1|TRBV5-1|TRBD1|NA
TGCGCCAGCAGCCCGGGACAGCACAATGAGCAGTTCTTC
CASSPGQHNEQFF
>TRBJ2-3|TRBV25-1|TRBD1|NA
TGTGCCAGCAGTGAGGCCCCAATACAGGGGCTTGTAGATACGCAGTATTTT
CASSEAPIQGLVDTQYF
>TRBJ1-2|TRBV10-3|NA|NA
TGTGCCATCAGTGAACCCGGGACAACCCATAACTATGGCTACACCTTC
CAISEPGTTHNYGYTF
>TRBJ2-3|TRBV2|TRBD1|NA
TGTGCCAGCAGAAGACAGGGGTCGGTCACAGATACGCAGTATTTT
CASRRQGSVTDTQYF
>TRBJ1-5|TRBV6-1|TRBD1|NA
TGTGCCAGCAGCGACGGGACAGCTGGAAATCAGCCCCAGCATTTT
CASSDGTAGNQPQHF
>TRBJ2-7|TRBV4-1|TRBD2|NA
TGCGCCAGCAGCCCCCGCGGGGGCGAGCAGTACTTC
CASSPRGGEQYF
>TRBJ1-6|TRBV19|NA|NA
TGTGCCAGTAGGATCCGAACTGATTCCTCCTATAATTCACCCCTCCACTTT
CASRIRTDSSYNSPLHF
>TRBJ2-4|TRBV6-1|NA|NA
TGTGCCAGCAGTGAAGAGGGGGGGCAGTACTTC
CASSEEGGQYF
>TRBJ2-1|TRBV7-8|TRBD2|NA
TGTGCCAGCAGCTACCACACCATGGGCCCTAGCGGAGCGTACTACAATGAGCAGTTCTTC
CASSYHTMGPSGAYYNEQFF
>TRBJ1-2|TRBV4-3|NA|NA
TGCGCCAGCAGCCAAGGATCCCTGGCGGCAAACTATGGCTACACCTTC
CASSQGSLAANYGYTF
>TRBJ2-7|TRBV28|TRBD1|NA
TGTGCCAGCATTATGGGACAGTCCTCCTACGAGCAGTACTTC
CASIMGQSSYEQYF
>TRBJ2-1|TRBV9|TRBD2|NA
TGTGCCAGCAGCGTGTGCGGGAGAGGGAATGAGCAGTTCTTC
CASSVCGRGNEQFF
>TRBJ2-6|TRBV5-1|TRBD1|NA
TGCGCCAGCAGCCCGGGACAGGGTATAGATTCTGGGGCCAACGTCCTGACTTTC
CASSPGQGIDSGANVLTF
>TRBJ1-6|TRBV6-1|TRBD1|NA
TGTGCCAGCAGTGAAGAGGGGACAGGGGGCCCGGGAGAGAATTCACCCCTCCACTTT
CASSEEGTGGPGENSPLHF
>TRBJ2-7|TRBV5-4|TRBD1|NA
TGTGCCAGCAGCTTGGGAATTGGACAGGGGACCTACGAGCAGTACTTC
CASSLGIGQGTYEQYF
>TRBJ2-7|TRBV18|TRBD2|NA
TGTGCCAGCTCACCCGGGGGACTAGCGTTTGAGCAGTACTTC
CASSPGGLAFEQYF
>TRBJ1-1|TRBV2|NA|NA
TGTGCCACCACTGAGAGGTCTGAAGCTTTCTTT
CATTERSEAFF
>TRBJ1-6|TRBV14|NA|NA
TGTGCCAGCAGCCAGGCCGGGGGGCTGTATTCACCCCTCCACTTT
CASSQAGGLYSPLHF
>TRBJ1-1|TRBV7-9|TRBD1|NA
TGTGCCAGCAGCCATGACAGGGGGAACACTGAAGCTTTCTTT
CASSHDRGNTEAFF
>TRBJ1-4|TRBV6-5|TRBD1|NA
TGTGCCAGCAGTTACCAGGGGGGCTGGGAAAAACTGTTTTTT
CASSYQGGWEKLFF
>TRBJ2-1|TRBV14|TRBD2|NA
TGTGCCAGCAGCCAAGAGCGGACTAGCCTCCCTGAGCAGTTCTTC
CASSQERTSLPEQFF
>TRBJ1-1|TRBV15|NA|NA
TGTGCCACCAGCAGAGATAGGTCGGGGAAAAACACTGAAGCTTTCTTT
CATSRDRSGKNTEAFF
>TRBJ1-4|TRBV5-6|TRBD1|NA
TGTGCCAGCAGCGGTTTCAGGGGGGCGAGAGACCTTAATGAAAAACTGTTTTTT
CASSGFRGARDLNEKLFF
>TRBJ2-4|TRBV18|TRBD1|NA
TGTGCCAGCTCACCGGGACAGTACCTCCTAGCCAAAAACATTCAGTACTTC
CASSPGQYLLAKNIQYF
>TRBJ1-1|TRBV28|TRBD1|NA
TGTGCCAGCACATATGGGACAGGGCCTATGAACACTGAAGCTTTCTTT
CASTYGTGPMNTEAFF
>TRBJ2-1|TRBV14|NA|NA
TGTGCCAGCAGCCAGCGGAAAGGAGAACAGGGTAAAATGTTCTTC
CASSQRKGEQGKMFF
>TRBJ2-7|TRBV27|TRBD2|NA
TGTGCCAGCAGTCTTTCGACTAGCGGGGATTTCTACGAGCAGTACTTC
CASSLSTSGDFYEQYF
>TRBJ2-5|TRBV29-1|TRBD2|NA
TGCAGCGTTGGCCAGCGGGGGGCCGAGGAAGAGACCCAGTACTTC
CSVGQRGAEEETQYF
>TRBJ1-5|TRBV28|NA|NA
TGTGCCAGCAGTCGCCAGGGGTCGCCCCAGCATTTT
CASSRQGSPQHF
>TRBJ1-5|TRBV2|NA|NA
TGTGCCAGCAGTGAAGCGGAGGCGAGCAATCAGCCCCAGCATTTT
CASSEAEASNQPQHF
>TRBJ1-5|TRBV19|TRBD1|NA
TGTGCCAGTGGGAAGGGACAGGCTAGCAATCAGCCCCAGCATTTT
CASGKGQASNQPQHF
>TRBJ2-5|TRBV5-8|NA|NA
TGTGCCAGCAGCTTTCAGTATGAGGGAGAGGGCTCCTTTCAAGAGACCCAGTACTTC
CASSFQYEGEGSFQETQYF
>TRBJ2-7|TRBV28|NA|NA
TGTGCCAGCAGTTCAGACGGGACTCCGACTTCCTACGAGCAGTACTTC
CASSSDGTPTSYEQYF
>TRBJ1-1|TRBV5-1|NA|NA
TGCGCCAGCAGCCCCGACAGCAACACTGAAGCTTTCTTT
CASSPDSNTEAFF
>TRBJ2-1|TRBV7-9|NA|NA
TGTGCCAGCAGCTTTACTGGGGCGAGCTCCTACAATGAGCAGTTCTTC
CASSFTGASSYNEQFF
>TRBJ2-1|TRBV6-1|TRBD2|NA
TGTGCCAGCAGTGATCTCCCCCTGGGACTAGTCCCCTCAGGGTGGAATGAGCAGTTCTTC
CASSDLPLGLVPSGWNEQFF
>TRBJ2-2|TRBV9|TRBD1|NA
TGTGCCAGCAGCGTAGAAAGCACAGGGGTAAACGGGGAGCTGTTTTTT
CASSVESTGVNGELFF
>TRBJ1-2|TRBV5-1|NA|few
TGCGCCAGCAGCTTGGCCGGGCAGGGGAACTATGGCTACACCTTC
CASSLAGQGNYGYTF
>TRBJ2-1|TRBV13|TRBD2|NA
TGTGCCAGCAGCCCGCTAGCGGGGGGCGCGGCGTATGAGCAGTTCTTC
CASSPLAGGAAYEQFF
>TRBJ2-7|TRBV5-1|TRBD2|NA
TGCGCCAGCAGCCAGGGACTAGCGGGTTACGAGCAGTACTTC
CASSQGLAGYEQYF
>TRBJ1-6|TRBV7-2|NA|NA
TGTGCCAGCAGCTTAGACCAGAATTCACCCCTCCACTTT
CASSLDQNSPLHF
>TRBJ1-6|TRBV4-3|NA|NA
TGCGCCAGCAGCCCGCGGGAGGGGAGAAGCTATAATTCACCCCTCCACTTT
CASSPREGRSYNSPLHF
>TRBJ2-7|TRBV5-8|NA|NA
TGTGCCAGCAGCTCGAAAGATAGCGGACCTACCTACGAGCAGTACTTC
CASSSKDSGPTYEQYF
>TRBJ1-4|TRBV4-3|TRBD1|NA
TGCGCCAGCAGCCATACCACAGGGGCACGGAATGAAAAACTGTTTTTT
CASSHTTGARNEKLFF
>TRBJ1-2|TRBV7-2|NA|NA
TGTGCCAGCAGCCAAAGGGGGGGTGATGGCTACACCTTC
CASSQRGGDGYTF
>TRBJ2-2|TRBV28|NA|NA
TGTGCCAGCAGTTTATCCCGACTAGCGAACACCGGGGAGCTGTTTTTT
CASSLSRLANTGELFF
>TRBJ2-7|TRBV19|NA|NA
TGTGCCAGTAGTACGACCAGGGTTCCCTACGAGCAGTACTTC
CASSTTRVPYEQYF